This T cell receptor (beta chain) was sequenced during a study of blood T cell repertoires in COVID-19 (dated by TCRdb to between 2020 and 2021). Broadly, across the study: Collaborator samples came from the United States, Italy and Spain and covered acute and convalescent phases of COVID-19. The prospective study material was composed of cDNA or gDNA derived from T cells, B-cell-depleted T cells, or PBMCs. The dataset comprised deeply sampled blood TCRbeta repertoires from subjects exposed to, actively infected with, or recovered from COVID-19. The repertoires were released in a freely available public database intended as a resource for research on the immune response to SARS-CoV-2. Samples came from the ongoing ImmuneRACE study (first 160 participants) plus 1,254 subjects from 6 global collaborators. A de-identified subject ID, COVID-19 status, age in years and sex were almost always included in the sample metadata. Where available, HLA class I and class II types were obtained from metadata supplied by the sample provider rather than from assay-based typing.

The CDR3 measures 14 amino acids from cysteine to phenylalanine. The retained sequence is limited to the CDR3, 42 bases, with the frame set at the first base. Deletion took 2 bases off V and 4 bases off J, with a span of 7 bases between the germline ends. From a lookup of the germline V gene, CDR1 and CDR2 are SGDLS and YYNGEE. Comment on this clone: There is no known antigen for this receptor. Per-base quality was not reported, and no clone a single base away is much larger than it.

Whole blood was collected in K2EDTA tubes by collaborating institutions according to the institutions' own protocols. For TCRbeta analysis, collaborator samples were shipped as frozen whole blood, as isolated PBMCs, or as DNA extracted from either sample type. TCRbeta CDR3 regions were amplified from genomic DNA by means of the immunoSEQ Assay, a bias-controlled multiplex PCR. For the original study's pipeline: The number of nucleated cells in each sample was estimated by amplification of reference gene primers within the assay. To quantify the absolute abundance of each unique TCRbeta CDR3 rearrangement, sequence reads were collapsed and filtered. For each sample, productive Simpson clonality was calculated as the square root of Simpson's diversity index over productive rearrangements. TCRdb mirrors the immuneACCESS table, restricted to in-frame sequences. Some clones are absent from its copies; in checked studies, under half trace to an unresolved V gene, and the reason for the others is unknown. V and J calls and clone size are those listed in that table; D and trimming were worked out from the DNA. For this sample there are some 180,000 clones; 84% appear just once. The top ten clones comprise roughly a tenth of the sample.

Overall study results and their limits: How much clinical and demographic metadata was included differed by source and by participant, and the metadata was provided uncurated.

The chain is encoded by TRBV9 joined to TRBJ1-6; no D gene is confidently identified. The TCR sequence derives from a man between 65 and 85 years old with active or convalescent COVID-19. The sequenced material came from peripheral blood. This receptor carries the CDR3 CASSVLQYNSPLHF. The DNA is TGTGCCAGCAGCGTGTTACAGTATAATTCACCCCTCCACTTT.